What follows describes a single T cell receptor beta chain. The CDR3 extends over 18 amino acids. Trimming at V came to 3 bases and at J to 5 bases, leaving 13 bases not matched to a gene. Per germline, CDR1 MDHEN and CDR2 SYDVKM. Clones were sequenced by immunoSEQ multiplex PCR, and TCRdb holds only the in-frame ones, with some missing. The sample consists of about 380,000 clones, 85% to 95% of them appearing once. The data were taken from a study of shared T cell receptors in the human thymus. Sequencing was done on a sample of thymocytes. The V gene is TRBV28, the J gene TRBJ1-4; 9 bases are a match to TRBD1. The sequence came from a human donor. DNA of the CDR3: TGTGCCAGCAGTTTCCCTGGGGACAGGGAAGTTCGGAATGAAAAACTGTTTTTT. It specifies CASSFPGDREVRNEKLFF.